The rows below give T cell receptor beta chains drawn from one sample of a study of blood T cells in healthy people across ages. In TCRdb, the 5' RACE reads were re-called with MiXCR into one record per CDR3 protein. The sample holds some 700,000 distinct CDR3 sequences, around 46% seen once. Sequencing was carried out using blood. These TCRs come from an older woman in good health. Each CDR3 is given without its conserved first and last residue. Only part of the rows carry a size: once, few, many, or a class if the clone is expanded.

V gene: TRBV6-2/TRBV6-3; clone size: -; J gene: TRBJ2-1; CDR3 protein: ASRIGLAGTYNEQF
V gene: TRBV28; clone size: many; J gene: TRBJ2-5; CDR3 protein: ASSLYGQGGKTQY
V gene: TRBV19; clone size: -; J gene: TRBJ2-1; CDR3 protein: ASGPLSNEQF
V gene: TRBV7-6; clone size: few; J gene: TRBJ2-3; CDR3 protein: ASSLGKSATSPWDTQY
V gene: TRBV7-3; clone size: -; J gene: TRBJ2-1; CDR3 protein: ASSVQGAGNEQF
V gene: TRBV20-1; clone size: -; J gene: TRBJ1-4; CDR3 protein: SARTGGSLRLEKLF
V gene: TRBV4-3; clone size: many; J gene: TRBJ2-3; CDR3 protein: ASSQDLARSTDTQY
V gene: TRBV29-1; clone size: -; J gene: TRBJ2-5; CDR3 protein: SVAADKETQY
V gene: TRBV10-3; clone size: few; J gene: -; CDR3 protein: AIARGDEQY
V gene: TRBV2; clone size: few; J gene: TRBJ2-1; CDR3 protein: ASSTTGTSGTGQF
V gene: TRBV10-3; clone size: -; J gene: TRBJ2-7; CDR3 protein: AISEPLAGVGEQY
V gene: TRBV15; clone size: -; J gene: TRBJ2-2; CDR3 protein: ATRDTGNTGELF
V gene: TRBV7-2; clone size: many; J gene: TRBJ2-3; CDR3 protein: ASSLVGGGLSTDTQY
V gene: TRBV9; clone size: few; J gene: TRBJ2-5; CDR3 protein: ASSVAPAIGGRETQY
V gene: TRBV20-1; clone size: few; J gene: TRBJ2-7; CDR3 protein: SARGRSEQY
V gene: TRBV29-1; clone size: few; J gene: TRBJ2-7; CDR3 protein: SAAGQANSYEQY
V gene: TRBV11-3; clone size: few; J gene: TRBJ2-7; CDR3 protein: ASSTGEESEQY
V gene: TRBV2; clone size: -; J gene: TRBJ1-5; CDR3 protein: ASSEREFNQPQH
V gene: TRBV3-1; clone size: -; J gene: TRBJ2-7; CDR3 protein: ASSQSRSSYEQY
V gene: TRBV11-2; clone size: many; J gene: TRBJ2-1; CDR3 protein: ASSPGLNNEQF
V gene: TRBV12-3/TRBV12-4; clone size: few; J gene: TRBJ2-5; CDR3 protein: ASSPRDHQETQY
V gene: TRBV5-1; clone size: few; J gene: -; CDR3 protein: ASSFFPGVYEQY
V gene: TRBV6-2/TRBV6-3; clone size: -; J gene: TRBJ1-2; CDR3 protein: ASSYSLASLIYGYT
V gene: TRBV5-1; clone size: -; J gene: TRBJ1-2; CDR3 protein: ASSAGLSNYGYT
V gene: TRBV5-1; clone size: -; J gene: TRBJ2-4; CDR3 protein: ASSLWYRQAKNIQY
V gene: TRBV6-6; clone size: -; J gene: TRBJ2-1; CDR3 protein: ASSYLAGGKNEQF
V gene: TRBV11-2; clone size: -; J gene: TRBJ2-3; CDR3 protein: ASSPLMGQGSTDTQY
V gene: TRBV6-2/TRBV6-3; clone size: -; J gene: TRBJ2-7; CDR3 protein: ASRRSGSSSYEQY
V gene: TRBV7-9; clone size: -; J gene: TRBJ1-2; CDR3 protein: ASSQQVGISNYGYT
V gene: TRBV12-3/TRBV12-4; clone size: few; J gene: TRBJ2-1; CDR3 protein: ASSLQPEYNEQF
V gene: TRBV20-1; clone size: -; J gene: TRBJ1-1; CDR3 protein: SARMVRDPGNTEAF
V gene: TRBV14; clone size: once; J gene: TRBJ2-2; CDR3 protein: ASSRLAGFNTGELF
V gene: TRBV15; clone size: -; J gene: TRBJ2-1; CDR3 protein: ATSTVAGGLTQF
V gene: TRBV7-9; clone size: -; J gene: TRBJ2-2; CDR3 protein: ASSPRSGGRTGELF
V gene: TRBV7-2; clone size: -; J gene: TRBJ1-1; CDR3 protein: ASSSARQRNTEAF
V gene: TRBV27; clone size: -; J gene: TRBJ2-7; CDR3 protein: ARSPGTSPYEQY
V gene: TRBV6-2/TRBV6-3; clone size: few; J gene: TRBJ2-5; CDR3 protein: AIRDSGGHGETQY
V gene: TRBV11-2; clone size: -; J gene: TRBJ1-4; CDR3 protein: ASSLAVNEKLF
V gene: TRBV10-3; clone size: -; J gene: TRBJ1-1; CDR3 protein: AISGPQETSTEAF
V gene: TRBV20-1; clone size: few; J gene: TRBJ1-2; CDR3 protein: SAPPGGTNNYGYT
V gene: TRBV3-1; clone size: -; J gene: TRBJ1-5; CDR3 protein: ASSQDYSNQPQH
V gene: TRBV29-1; clone size: -; J gene: TRBJ2-1; CDR3 protein: SGQTGANEQF